Listed below are T cell receptor beta chains from one sample, sequenced in a study of blood T cells in healthy people across ages. TCRdb reprocessed the 5' RACE reads via MiXCR and lists one record per CDR3 protein. Of about 640,000 distinct CDR3 sequences in the sample, less than 35% were seen once. Sequences were obtained from blood. The receptor source for this set is a woman of 80 years or more in good health. Both conserved end residues are part of each CDR3. The D gene is left open where the match is weak. A row's size may be missing; if present it is once, few, many or a size class.

j_call v_call clone_size d_call cdr3_nt cdr3_aa
TRBJ1-3 TRBV25-1 few - TGTGCCAGCAGTGACAGGGGCCCTGGAAACACCATATATTTT CASSDRGPGNTIYF
TRBJ1-2 TRBV5-4 - - TGTGCCAGCAGCTTGGATCAGGGACTCGGGTTGAACTATGGCTACACCTTC CASSLDQGLGLNYGYTF
TRBJ2-5 TRBV7-6 many - TGTGCCAGCAGCTTAGCTGGGCAGGGCCAAGAGACCCAGTACTTC CASSLAGQGQETQYF
TRBJ2-7 TRBV7-6 many - TGTGCCAGCGGCTTAGCTGACGAGCAGTACTTC CASGLADEQYF
TRBJ2-1 TRBV5-1 - TRBD2 TGCGCCAGCAGCTTCTTGCTAGCGGGGGTGAGCTCCTACAATGAGCAGTTCTTC CASSFLLAGVSSYNEQFF
TRBJ1-1 TRBV29-1 few - TGCAGCGTTGGAGACACTGAAGCTTTCTTT CSVGDTEAFF
TRBJ2-7 TRBV20-1 many - TGCAGTGCTAGATTGCCCCGACAGGACGAGCAGTACTTC CSARLPRQDEQYF
TRBJ2-1 TRBV4-3 - - TGCGCCAGCAGCCAAGGGACTTCGAGGGGCAATGAGCAGTTCTTC CASSQGTSRGNEQFF
TRBJ1-5 TRBV18 few TRBD1 TGTGCCAGCTCACCAAAACAGGGGCATCAGCCCCAGCATTTT CASSPKQGHQPQHF
TRBJ1-5 TRBV7-9 - TRBD1 TGTGCCAGCAGCTTAGCGGGGACAGACAATCAGCCCCAGCATTTT CASSLAGTDNQPQHF
TRBJ1-5 TRBV7-6 few - TGTGCCAGCAGCTTAGCGCACGGAAATGCAAGGGATCAGCCCCAGCATTTT CASSLAHGNARDQPQHF
TRBJ2-7 TRBV5-1 many - TGCGCCAGCAGCGCGAACAGCGCGCTCCAGGGAGAGCAGTACTTC CASSANSALQGEQYF
TRBJ2-1 TRBV7-7 few TRBD1 TGTGCTAGCAGCTCGGGACAGGGGCACTACAATGAGCAGTTCTTC CASSSGQGHYNEQFF
TRBJ2-5 TRBV3-1 many TRBD1 TGTGCCAGCAGCCAAATCCCGGGACAGCAAGAGACCCAGTACTTC CASSQIPGQQETQYF
TRBJ2-1 TRBV7-6 - TRBD2 TGTGCCAGCAGTGTACTAGCGGGGCCCCGGGATGAGCAGTTCTTC CASSVLAGPRDEQFF
TRBJ2-5 TRBV6-5 many TRBD2 TGTGCCAGCAGGCGGGGGAGGGCTAGCACGGAGACCCAGTACTTC CASRRGRASTETQYF
TRBJ1-4 TRBV9 few - TGTGCCAGCAGCGTCGGGCCTCTCGCAACTAATGAAAAACTGTTTTTT CASSVGPLATNEKLFF
TRBJ2-1 TRBV20-1 - TRBD2 TGCAGTGCTTTTAGCGGGGGGACTTACAATGAGCAGTTCTTC CSAFSGGTYNEQFF
TRBJ1-2 TRBV6-2/TRBV6-3 many - TGTGCCAGCAGTCCCACGGCTACTAACTATGGCTACACCTTC CASSPTATNYGYTF
TRBJ1-2 TRBV30 few TRBD1 TGTGCCTGGATCCCCGGACAGGGAGGAGGCTACACCTTC CAWIPGQGGGYTF
TRBJ2-3 TRBV29-1 - - TGCAGCGTGAGATTAGTTACGCAGTATTTT CSVRLVTQYF
TRBJ2-7 TRBV7-2 many - TGTGCCAGCAGCTTAGGCTGGCTCGAGTCCAGGGAGCAGTACTTC CASSLGWLESREQYF
TRBJ1-2 TRBV9 many TRBD1 TGTGCCAGCAGCGAGGGGGTTAATTCGGACAGGGAAATCTATGGCTACACCTTC CASSEGVNSDREIYGYTF
TRBJ1-2 TRBV29-1 - - TGCAGCGTTGAAAGTGAGGGTTGGAGTGGCAACACCTTC CSVESEGWSGNTF
TRBJ2-7 TRBV7-8 - TRBD2 TGTGCCAGCAGCTTACAAAAGCGGGGCTACGAGCAGTACTTC CASSLQKRGYEQYF
TRBJ2-7 TRBV7-2 once TRBD1 TGTGCCAGCAGCTTCCAGGGGGTAACCTACGAGCAGTACTTC CASSFQGVTYEQYF
TRBJ1-2 TRBV20-1 many - TGCAGTGCTAGTCACACCCTAGACTATGGCTACACCTTC CSASHTLDYGYTF
TRBJ2-7 TRBV7-2 many - TGTGCCAGCAGCTTATCCGGACAGAGCTCCTACGAGCAGTACTTC CASSLSGQSSYEQYF
TRBJ1-1 TRBV7-2 - - TGTGCCAGCAGCTTACGGTTACCGGGGGCGAACACTGAAACTTTCTTT CASSLRLPGANTETFF
TRBJ2-5 TRBV30 few TRBD2 TGTGCCTGGAGAATGAGGGGAGGGGCAGGGACCCAGTACTTC CAWRMRGGAGTQYF
TRBJ1-5 TRBV28 - TRBD1 TGTGCCAGCAGTTTACAGGGGGCTCAGTCTCAGCCCCAGCATTTT CASSLQGAQSQPQHF
TRBJ1-5 TRBV7-8 - - TGTGCCAGCAGCTCCGGACAGACCGGGATGGGCAATCAGCCCCAGCATTTT CASSSGQTGMGNQPQHF
TRBJ2-7 TRBV7-2 many - TGTGCCAGCAGCTTAGCGCGCGACCTCTACGAGCAGTACTTC CASSLARDLYEQYF
TRBJ1-5 TRBV18 - - TGTGCCAGCTCAGCCGTTCTGGACAGCAATCAGCCCCAGCATTTT CASSAVLDSNQPQHF
TRBJ1-2 TRBV6-1 few - TGTGCCAGCAGTGACCCAGGACCAGGCTACACCTTC CASSDPGPGYTF
TRBJ2-1 TRBV5-1 few - TGCGCCAGCAGAAAACAGGGAGACCGGAATGAGCAGTTCTTC CASRKQGDRNEQFF
TRBJ1-5 TRBV27 few - TGTGCCAGCAGGCAGGGGATGGGTCAGCCCCAGCATTTT CASRQGMGQPQHF
TRBJ2-5 TRBV4-2 many - TGTGCCAGCAGCCAAGGAAACTTTGAAGAGACCCAGTACTTC CASSQGNFEETQYF